The entry below describes one TCR beta chain. The antigen is unknown. Sequencing was performed with immunoSEQ multiplex PCR; in TCRdb, only in-frame clones are kept and a portion is missing. The sample shows some 480,000 clones, around nine tenths of them seen only once. These data belong to a study of Ad26.COV2.S vaccination and SARS-CoV-2 variants. About the research overall: Intramuscular Ad26.COV2.S doses were given once or twice, 56 days apart.

Findings of the study overall: Following vaccination, spike-specific CD8+ and CD4+ T cell responses reportedly exhibited substantial breadth. The TCR-based breadth and depth measures might underestimate overall T cell responses.

CDR1 SQVTM and CDR2 ANQGSEA come from the germline V gene. The V gene end was trimmed by 5 bases and the J gene end by 3 bases; junction bases not matched to a gene: 3. The length of the CDR3 is 13 residues. Treatment: 19 received Ad26.COV2.S at low or high dose, single or two shots; several received placebo; per-sample allocation not given. On day 63 after the first injection, vaccine and placebo recipients gave samples. The sequence derives from a person aged 18-65 years who received the Ad26.COV2.S COVID-19 vaccine or a placebo. Specimen: peripheral blood, collected in a trial of Ad26.COV2.S vaccine versus placebo. V and J are TRBV29-1 and TRBJ2-3; 9 nucleotides line up with TRBD2. The CDR3 region has the DNA TGCAGCGTTCTAGCGGGACGTACAGATACGCAGTATTTT. Translation: CSVLAGRTDTQYF.